This is a list of T cell receptor beta chains from one sample in a study of blood T cell repertoires in COVID-19. Profiling relied on immunoSEQ multiplex PCR, and the TCRdb table lists in-frame clones only, not all of them. The sample records fewer than 400,000 clones, 90% being singletons. Input material: PBMCs or T cells enriched from blood (not recorded which). These receptors were taken from a woman under 40 who had been exposed to COVID-19. The CDR3 runs from the conserved cysteine through the conserved F or W. A D gene is named only where the DNA matches it firmly. Clone size is not always given. Where it is, it says once, few, many or a class for expanded clones.

cdr3_aa cdr3_nt v_call clone_size d_call j_call
CASSNGSQGANTEAFF TGTGCCAGCAGCAACGGCAGCCAGGGGGCCAACACTGAAGCTTTCTTT TRBV21-1 NA NA TRBJ1-1
CASSADSSSYNSPLHF TGTGCCAGCAGTGCCGACAGCAGCTCCTATAATTCACCCCTCCACTTT TRBV2 NA NA TRBJ1-6
CASSLLAANTGELFF TGTGCCAGCAGCTTATTGGCGGCGAACACCGGGGAGCTGTTTTTT TRBV7-9 NA NA TRBJ2-2
CASSLGGQTLLSLNTEAFF TGTGCCAGCTCACTCGGGGGGCAGACCTTGCTCTCCCTGAACACTGAAGCTTTCTTT TRBV18 NA NA TRBJ1-1
CAISDRSRGSEQYF TGTGCCATCAGTGATCGAAGCAGGGGATCCGAGCAGTACTTC TRBV10-3 NA NA TRBJ2-7
CASRGDRTNTGELFF TGTGCCAGCAGAGGAGACAGGACGAACACCGGGGAGCTGTTTTTT TRBV2 NA NA TRBJ2-2
CASRVVGGTEAFF TGTGCCAGCAGGGTAGTGGGGGGAACTGAAGCTTTCTTT TRBV7-8 NA NA TRBJ1-1
CASSQGTSGGSGGNIQYF TGCGCCAGCAGCCAAGGGACTAGCGGGGGGTCCGGGGGGAACATTCAGTACTTC TRBV4-3 NA TRBD2 TRBJ2-4
CASSLDLGRLLAKNIQYF TGTGCCAGCAGCTTAGATTTGGGGCGGCTACTAGCCAAAAACATTCAGTACTTC TRBV11-2 few NA TRBJ2-4
CSAGSQETQYF TGCAGTGCAGGGAGCCAAGAGACCCAGTACTTC TRBV20-1 NA NA TRBJ2-5
CASSLPYGNEQFF TGTGCCAGCAGCCTACCCTATGGCAATGAGCAGTTCTTC TRBV4-2 NA NA TRBJ2-1
CATRGPGQYTEAFF TGTGCCACCAGAGGGCCGGGACAGTACACTGAAGCTTTCTTT TRBV24-1 NA TRBD1 TRBJ1-1
CASTLILAGETQYF TGTGCCAGCACCCTGATACTAGCGGGGGAGACCCAGTACTTC TRBV2 few TRBD2 TRBJ2-5
CASSEGTEPVKQYF TGTGCCAGCAGTGAGGGGACAGAGCCTGTCAAGCAGTACTTC TRBV2 NA TRBD1 TRBJ2-7
CASSPGQGIEGYTF TGTGCCAGCAGCCCCGGACAGGGGATTGAGGGCTACACCTTC TRBV5-4 once TRBD1 TRBJ1-2
CASSLEVGEGTEAFF TGTGCCAGCAGCTTAGAAGTGGGGGAGGGCACTGAAGCTTTCTTT TRBV7-6 NA NA TRBJ1-1
CSGTENTEAFF TGCAGTGGGACAGAGAACACTGAAGCTTTCTTT TRBV20-1 NA NA TRBJ1-1
CASSQESGVEQFF TGCGCCAGCAGCCAAGAATCGGGGGTCGAGCAGTTCTTC TRBV4-3 NA NA TRBJ2-1
CASSSGTAYEQYF TGTGCCAGCAGCTCCGGGACAGCCTACGAGCAGTACTTC TRBV5-4 NA TRBD1 TRBJ2-7
CASSSQHTYGYTF TGTGCCAGCAGCTCACAGCATACCTATGGCTACACCTTC TRBV13 NA NA TRBJ1-2
CASSLGLADYNEQFF TGCGCCAGCAGCCTTGGCCTAGCGGATTACAATGAGCAGTTCTTC TRBV4-3 NA TRBD2 TRBJ2-1
CASSAHRGAGTGELFF TGCGCCAGCAGCGCCCACAGGGGCGCGGGCACCGGGGAGCTGTTTTTT TRBV5-1 NA TRBD1 TRBJ2-2
CASRLVRTGGEAFF TGTGCCAGTAGGCTAGTGCGAACAGGGGGTGAAGCTTTCTTT TRBV19 NA TRBD1 TRBJ1-1
CASSPGGGGEQYF TGCGCCAGCAGCCCGGGGGGAGGGGGCGAGCAGTACTTC TRBV5-1 NA NA TRBJ2-7
CASSTQAGGQPQHF TGTGCCAGTAGTACGCAGGCGGGAGGCCAGCCCCAGCATTTT TRBV19 NA NA TRBJ1-5
CAISERAPGDGGGANVLTF TGTGCCATCAGTGAGAGGGCGCCAGGGGATGGTGGTGGGGCCAACGTCCTGACTTTC TRBV10-3 NA NA TRBJ2-6
CASSPNNYGYTF TGTGCCAGCAGCCCAAATAACTATGGCTACACCTTC TRBV27 NA NA TRBJ1-2
CARAPGQGTDTQYF TGTGCCAGAGCGCCGGGACAAGGCACAGATACGCAGTATTTT TRBV14 NA NA TRBJ2-3
CASSPPVNTEAFF TGTGCCAGCAGCCCACCAGTGAACACTGAAGCTTTCTTT TRBV2 NA NA TRBJ1-1
CASSLGQGANYEQYF TGCGCCAGCAGCCTCGGGCAGGGGGCTAACTACGAGCAGTACTTC TRBV4-1 NA TRBD1 TRBJ2-7
CASSVGGRGNTIYF TGTGCCAGCAGCGTAGGTGGCAGGGGGAACACCATATATTTT TRBV9 few TRBD1 TRBJ1-3
CARWGAPLRENTIYF TGTGCCAGATGGGGCGCTCCCCTCCGCGAAAACACCATATATTTT TRBV10-3 few NA TRBJ1-3
CASTPRHYTNYGYTF TGTGCCAGTACCCCCAGGCATTATACTAACTATGGCTACACCTTC TRBV19 NA NA TRBJ1-2
CASRPRGGKGTEAFF TGTGCCAGCCGTCCCCGAGGGGGCAAGGGCACTGAAGCTTTCTTT TRBV5-4 NA TRBD1 TRBJ1-1
CASSQLGGNYGYTF TGCGCCAGCAGCCAGCTTGGGGGGAACTATGGCTACACCTTC TRBV4-1 NA NA TRBJ1-2
CASSIAGGGYGYTF TGTGCCAGTAGTATCGCAGGGGGCGGTTATGGCTACACCTTC TRBV19 NA TRBD1 TRBJ1-2
CASSTGQELLSGNTIYF TGTGCCAGCAGCACCGGACAGGAGCTCCTCTCTGGAAACACCATATATTTT TRBV13 NA TRBD1 TRBJ1-3
CASSYAGGNTGELFF TGTGCCAGCAGTTACGCGGGGGGAAACACCGGGGAGCTGTTTTTT TRBV6-5 NA TRBD2 TRBJ2-2
CASSPLYEQYF TGTGCCAGCAGCCCACTCTACGAGCAGTACTTC TRBV14 few NA TRBJ2-7
CASSVGKARSSYNEQFF TGTGCCAGCAGCGTAGGGAAAGCTCGGAGCTCCTACAATGAGCAGTTCTTC TRBV9 NA NA TRBJ2-1
CASSLGQDYGYTF TGTGCCAGCAGCCTCGGACAGGACTATGGCTACACCTTC TRBV13 few TRBD1 TRBJ1-2
CASSPGTGNYGYTF TGCGCCAGCAGCCCTGGGACAGGGAACTATGGCTACACCTTC TRBV4-1 NA TRBD1 TRBJ1-2
CASSQHGTGGDGYTF TGCGCCAGCAGCCAACATGGGACAGGGGGCGATGGCTACACCTTC TRBV4-1 NA TRBD1 TRBJ1-2
CASSLRQDQPQHF TGTGCCAGCAGTTTAAGACAGGATCAGCCCCAGCATTTT TRBV12-3/TRBV12-4 NA NA TRBJ1-5
CASSHRGPYGYTF TGTGCCAGCAGTCACAGGGGGCCCTATGGCTACACCTTC TRBV12-3/TRBV12-4 NA TRBD1 TRBJ1-2
CASSYRDRAIGNEKLFF TGTGCCAGCAGCTACCGGGACAGGGCTATTGGTAATGAAAAACTGTTTTTT TRBV5-6 NA TRBD1 TRBJ1-4
CASSYLGQGPGYTF TGTGCCAGCAGTTACCTTGGGCAGGGCCCTGGCTACACCTTC TRBV6-5 NA NA TRBJ1-2
CASSLFGGTTYNEQFF TGCGCCAGCAGCCTTTTCGGGGGGACGACCTACAATGAGCAGTTCTTC TRBV5-1 NA TRBD2 TRBJ2-1
CASSIGGGTEAFF TGTGCCAGTAGTATTGGGGGGGGCACTGAAGCTTTCTTT TRBV19 NA NA TRBJ1-1